The T cell receptor (beta chain) described here comes from a study of OX40 agonist ivuxolimab in advanced cancers. Study context: Patients were dosed intravenously with ivuxolimab at 0.01 to 10 mg/kg every 2 weeks. Each dose-escalation patient presented with hepatocellular carcinoma, melanoma, renal cell or head and neck cancer.

Study outcomes and limitations: Both blood CD4+ and CD8+ T cells showed clonal growth by week 6 at 0.1 to 3.0 mg/kg. Partial responders at 0.1-3.0 mg/kg showed near-lowest clonal expansion.

Profiled with immunoSEQ multiplex PCR; TCRdb holds only in-frame clones, not every one. This sample has about 82,000 clones, with around 84% found just once. The CDR3 runs to 14 residues. V lost 6 bases, J lost 9 bases, and 8 bases stayed unmatched. CDR1 is MNHEY, CDR2 SVGAGI, per germline. This clone was detected a few times. The target antigen is unknown. The chain combines TRBV6-5 with TRBJ1-6; TRBD1 matches 7 bases. The source of this sequence is an adult with an advanced solid tumor such as melanoma, head and neck, liver or kidney cancer. This sample comprised CD4+ or CD8+ T cells sorted from blood, obtained in a trial of the OX40 agonist ivuxolimab. CDR3 sequence (DNA): TGTGCCAGCAGAGTACCCGACAGGGCTTCACCCCTCCACTTT. Its translation: CASRVPDRASPLHF.